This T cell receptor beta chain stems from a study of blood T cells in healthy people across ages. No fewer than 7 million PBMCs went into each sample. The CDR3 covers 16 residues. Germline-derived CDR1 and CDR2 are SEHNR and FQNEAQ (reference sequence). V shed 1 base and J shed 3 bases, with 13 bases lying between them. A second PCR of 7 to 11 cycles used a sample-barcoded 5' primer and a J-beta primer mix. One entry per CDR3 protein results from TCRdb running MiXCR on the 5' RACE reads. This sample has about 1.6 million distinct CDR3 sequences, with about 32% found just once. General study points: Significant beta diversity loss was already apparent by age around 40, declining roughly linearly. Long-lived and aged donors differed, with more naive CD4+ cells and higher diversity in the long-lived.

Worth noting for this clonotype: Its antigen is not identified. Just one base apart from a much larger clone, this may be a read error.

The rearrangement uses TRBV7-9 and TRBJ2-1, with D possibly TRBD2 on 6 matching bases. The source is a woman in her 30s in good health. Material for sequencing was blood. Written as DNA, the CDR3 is TGTGCCAGCAGCTTAGAGGGGCCGCGGGGCTACAATGAGCAGTTCTTC. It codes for CASSLEGPRGYNEQFF.